This T cell receptor beta chain came from a study of shared clonotypes between healthy human individuals. A few counts support this clone. Replicate PCRs for unsorted PBMC used about 0.3 ug DNA (about 30,000 T cell genomes). Produced via immunoSEQ multiplex PCR; TCRdb's table is partial and in-frame only. The sample gives 400,000 to 600,000 clones, 60% to 80% of which show up once; around 13% is in the top ten. Germline lookup yields CDR1 ENHRY and CDR2 SYGVKD. V gave up 3 bases and J gave up 5 bases, with 8 bases separating them. This CDR3 is 13 amino acids long. The donor cohort consisted entirely of Caucasian adults residing in Nashville, Tennessee.

The sequenced sample was PBMCs. This TCR derives from a woman aged 40 to 50 in good health. Some clones in this sample may be carry-over from other donors' samples. The V and J genes are TRBV10-3 and TRBJ1-5; D is undetermined. This CDR3 is CAISESNDQPQHF. CDR3 nucleotides: TGTGCCATCAGTGAAAGCAACGATCAGCCCCAGCATTTT.